The source of this T cell receptor (beta chain) is a study of blood T cells in healthy people across ages. The total RNA that was extracted per sample amounted to at least 5 micrograms. The CDR3 consists of 14 residues. The V and J ends lost 5 bases and 5 bases, in that order; junction bases with no gene match: 7. Next came a second PCR, run for about 7 to 12 cycles, which used a sample-barcoded 5' primer along with a J-beta primer mix. TCRdb itself ran the 5' RACE reads through MiXCR, one entry per CDR3 protein. The sample holds about a million distinct CDR3 sequences, around 46% seen once. The TCR was taken from a man aged 25-45 years in good health. The V call is TRBV12-3 or TRBV12-4, the J call TRBJ2-7; 9 bases fit TRBD2. Source material: blood. CDR3 region: CASSISGRGNEQYF. The DNA for the CDR3 is TGTGCCAGCAGTATTAGCGGGAGAGGGAACGAGCAGTACTTC.